The 15 T cell receptor beta chains below come from one sample, sequenced in a study of graft-versus-host responses after intestinal transplantation. Sequencing was performed with immunoSEQ multiplex PCR; in TCRdb, only in-frame clones are kept and a portion is missing. The table lists more than 95,000 clones, 92% of them singletons, with roughly 0.17% in the top ten. No antigens are known for them. This specimen was unstimulated CD4+ T cells sorted from spleen or lymph node cells, taken before intestinal transplant. These TCRs come from a human donor who received an intestinal transplant.

This chain links TRBV9 with TRBJ1-2; D call uncertain. The V end was cut by 5 bases, the J end by 1 base, with 3 bases between. This CDR3 comprises 11 residues. Germline loops: CDR1 SGDLS, CDR2 YYNGEE. The chain's CDR3 is CASRSNYGYTF. CDR3 sequence (DNA): TGTGCCAGCAGGAGTAACTATGGCTACACCTTC.

The chain combines TRBV10-3 with TRBJ2-7; 12 bases agree with TRBD1. V was pared by 9 bases and J by 4 bases, with 4 bases of the junction left unmatched. The CDR3 runs to 13 residues. The germline CDR1 and CDR2 sequences are ENHRY and SYGVKD. CDR3 nucleotides: TGTGCCATAGGGACAGGGGGCAAGTACGAGCAGTACTTC. Translated: CAIGTGGKYEQYF.

V usage is TRBV12-5 and J usage is TRBJ1-3, with TRBD1 identical over 7 bases. V lost 1 base, J lost 16 bases, and 4 bases stayed unmatched. This CDR3 comprises 11 residues. Germline CDR1 reads LGHNT; CDR2 reads FRNRAP. Here the CDR3 reads CASGLEGAPYF. For the CDR3, the DNA is TGTGCTAGTGGTTTGGAGGGGGCCCCGTATTTT.

This chain links TRBV9 with TRBJ1-1, with D perhaps matching TRBD1 (5 bases). Trimming cost V 3 bases and J 9 bases, with 18 bases left between them. This CDR3 is 14 amino acids long. Germline V gene data show CDR1 as SGDLS and CDR2 as YYNGEE. CDR3 region: CASSGGGPGRKAFF. The CDR3 coding sequence is TGTGCCAGCAGCGGGGGGGGACCGGGACGAAAAGCTTTCTTT. Based on the CDR3 plus reference TRBV9 and TRBJ1-1, the full variable domain is DSGVTQTPKHLITATGQRVTLRCSPRSGDLSVYWYQQSLDQGLQFLIQYYNGEERAKGNILERFSAQQFPDLHSELNLSSLELGDSALYFCASSGGGPGRKAFFGQGTRLTVV.

This chain connects TRBV5-1 to TRBJ2-3; 12 bases line up with TRBD2. The CDR3 has 18 residues. V dropped 0 bases and J dropped 0; count of bases not matched to a gene: 5. The germline CDR1 and CDR2 sequences are SGHRS and YFSETQ. CDR3 nucleotide sequence: TGCGCCAGCAGCTTGGATACACTAGCGGGAGGAAGCACAGATACGCAGTATTTT. This codes for CASSLDTLAGGSTDTQYF.

The chain employs TRBV9 and TRBJ2-1; the D gene is possibly TRBD2 (6 bases). This CDR3 is 15 amino acids long. In germline, CDR1 is SGDLS, CDR2 YYNGEE. The V end lost 2 bases, the J end lost 4 bases, and 13 bases lay between the germline ends. Written as DNA, the CDR3 is TGTGCCAGCAGCGTCGGGACTCTCGCTTACAATGAGCAGTTCTTC. Its translation is CASSVGTLAYNEQFF.

The chain links TRBV2 to TRBJ1-1; 7 bases fit TRBD1. Trimming took 6 bases from V and 4 from J; bases not matched to a gene: 2. Germline V gene lookup returns CDR1 SNHLY and CDR2 FYNNEI. The CDR3 has 12 residues. CDR3 sequence: CASRYRGTEAFF. CDR3 sequence (DNA): TGTGCCAGCAGGTACAGGGGCACTGAAGCTTTCTTT.

The chain carries TRBV19 and TRBJ2-6; TRBD1 matches 9 bases. After removal of 8 bases from V and 1 base from J, the junction contained 15 bases not matched to a gene. The CDR3 length is 19 residues. Germline values: CDR1 LNHDA, CDR2 SQIVND (reference sequence). The CDR3 spells CASLPLGTGIRSGANVLTF. The CDR3 DNA follows: TGTGCCAGTTTGCCTCTGGGGACAGGGATCCGGTCTGGGGCCAACGTCCTGACTTTC.

V is TRBV7-8 and J is TRBJ2-7, with 7 bases aligning to TRBD2. V shed 1 base, J shed 0 bases, and the junction held 3 bases outside the gene matches. There are 15 residues in the CDR3. Germline CDR1 reads SGHVS; CDR2 reads FQNEAQ. The chain's CDR3 is CASSLGWDYSYEQYF. The CDR3 coding sequence is TGTGCCAGCAGCTTAGGCTGGGACTACTCCTACGAGCAGTACTTC.

This clone was recorded only once. J is TRBJ2-6 and V is TRBV6-5; no clear D gene. Germline values: CDR1 MNHEY, CDR2 SVGAGI. The CDR3 loop spans 15 amino acids. Trimming took off 5 bases at V and 0 bases at J, with 8 bases between the two ends. Here the CDR3 reads CASSRLSSGANVLTF. Here the CDR3 DNA reads TGTGCCAGCAGTCGCCTAAGCTCTGGGGCCAACGTCCTGACTTTC.

This chain joins TRBV27 and TRBJ1-5; D might be TRBD1 (5 bases). This CDR3 region has 13 residues. V lost 2 bases to trimming and J lost 5 bases, with 7 bases between them. The germline V gene has CDR1 MNHEY and CDR2 SMNVEV (reference sequence). The CDR3 coding sequence is TGTGCCAGCAGTTTACAGGGTTATCAGCCCCAGCATTTT. It specifies CASSLQGYQPQHF.

The chain is built from TRBV28 and TRBJ1-1, with D possibly TRBD1 on 5 matching bases. The length of the CDR3 is 16 residues. V shed 2 bases and J shed 6 bases, with 19 bases lying between them. Germline V gives CDR1 MDHEN, CDR2 SYDVKM. The CDR3 is CASSLGYSGRIPEAFF. CDR3 DNA: TGTGCCAGCAGTTTAGGCTATTCAGGGAGGATCCCTGAAGCTTTCTTT.

This chain joins TRBV4-1 and TRBJ2-3, with 13 bases lining up with TRBD2. The V segment lost 2 bases and the J segment 1 base; nucleotides outside the gene matches: 12. Per the germline V gene, CDR1 is MGHRA and CDR2 is YSYEKL. CDR3 length: 20 amino acids. The CDR3 reads CASSQKDGLAGVRRTDTQYF. The CDR3 DNA reads TGCGCCAGCAGCCAAAAAGATGGACTAGCGGGAGTCAGGCGCACAGATACGCAGTATTTT.

V and J are TRBV5-1 and TRBJ2-7; TRBD2 aligns across 11 bases. The CDR3 loop spans 16 amino acids. The V gene's germline CDR1 is SGHRS and CDR2 YFSETQ. J was trimmed by 0 bases and V by 2 bases; bases with no gene match: 4. CDR3 in DNA: TGCGCCAGCAGCTTCCACACTAGCGGGGGCTCCTACGAGCAGTACTTC. Translated, it gives CASSFHTSGGSYEQYF.

The chain has TRBV5-1 and TRBJ2-1; 9 bases line up with TRBD2. This CDR3 region has 16 residues. Germline CDR1 SGHRS, CDR2 YFSETQ. With 4 bases clipped from V and 7 bases from J, the junction kept 12 bases outside the gene matches. The CDR3 region is CASSPPGTSLWNEQFF. Written as DNA, the CDR3 is TGCGCCAGCAGCCCACCAGGGACTAGCTTGTGGAATGAGCAGTTCTTC.